This T cell receptor (beta chain) was captured by sequencing in a study of blood T cell repertoires in COVID-19. Whole-study context: Acute-phase and convalescent COVID-19 samples originated in the United States, Italy and Spain. Nucleic acid was either cDNA or gDNA, and it came from T cells, B-cell-depleted T cells, or PBMCs.

Authors' processing steps: Estimation of nucleated cell counts was performed using reference gene primer amplification. TCRdb's table, derived via immunoSEQ multiplex PCR, lists solely in-frame clones and lacks some. The DNA gave D and trimming, while V, J and clone size come from that table. The data show 150,000 or so clones, about four fifths seen once. Germline V gene sequence: CDR1 LNHDA, CDR2 SQIVND (reference sequence). Trimming removed 6 bases from V and 5 bases from J, with 13 bases in between. The length of the CDR3 is 13 residues. The clonotype was recovered from a woman of 80 years or more with acute or convalescent COVID-19. The V gene is TRBV19, the J gene TRBJ1-1; D uncertain. Sequencing used peripheral blood. This chain's CDR3 is CASSGGSRTEAFF. The CDR3 DNA sequence: TGTGCCAGTAGCGGCGGGTCCCGGACTGAAGCTTTCTTT.